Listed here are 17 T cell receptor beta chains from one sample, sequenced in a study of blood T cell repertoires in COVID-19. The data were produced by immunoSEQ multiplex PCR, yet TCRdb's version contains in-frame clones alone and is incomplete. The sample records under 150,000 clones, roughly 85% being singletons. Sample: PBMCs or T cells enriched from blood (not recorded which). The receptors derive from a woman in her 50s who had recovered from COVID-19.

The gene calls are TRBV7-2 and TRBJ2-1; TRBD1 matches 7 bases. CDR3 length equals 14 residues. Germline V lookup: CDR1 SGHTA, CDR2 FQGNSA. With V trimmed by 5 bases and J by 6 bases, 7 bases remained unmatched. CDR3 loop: CASSETQGVNEQFF. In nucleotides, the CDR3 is TGTGCCAGCAGCGAGACGCAGGGGGTCAATGAGCAGTTCTTC.

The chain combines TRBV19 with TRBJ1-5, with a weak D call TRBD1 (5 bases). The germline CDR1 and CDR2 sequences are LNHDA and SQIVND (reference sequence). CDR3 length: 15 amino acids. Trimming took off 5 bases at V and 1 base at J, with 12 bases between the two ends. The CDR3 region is CASSVRQGSNQPQHF. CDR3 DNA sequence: TGTGCCAGTAGTGTGCGTCAGGGCAGCAATCAGCCCCAGCATTTT.

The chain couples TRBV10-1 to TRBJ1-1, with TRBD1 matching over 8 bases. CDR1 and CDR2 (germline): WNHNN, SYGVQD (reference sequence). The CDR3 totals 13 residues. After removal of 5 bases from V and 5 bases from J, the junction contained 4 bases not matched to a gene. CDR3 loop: CASSPTGGTEAFF. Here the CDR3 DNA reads TGCGCCAGCAGTCCTACAGGGGGGACTGAAGCTTTCTTT.

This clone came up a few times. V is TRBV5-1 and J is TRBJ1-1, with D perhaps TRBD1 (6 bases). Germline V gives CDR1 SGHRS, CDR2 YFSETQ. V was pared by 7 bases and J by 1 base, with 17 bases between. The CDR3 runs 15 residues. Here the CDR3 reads CASLPGQPSNTEAFF. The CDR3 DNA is TGCGCCAGCCTTCCGGGACAACCGTCGAACACTGAAGCTTTCTTT.

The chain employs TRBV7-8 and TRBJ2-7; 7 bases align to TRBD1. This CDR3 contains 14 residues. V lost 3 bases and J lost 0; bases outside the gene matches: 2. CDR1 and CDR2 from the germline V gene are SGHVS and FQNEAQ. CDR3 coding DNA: TGTGCCAGCAGCTTCGGGACAGTCTCCTACGAGCAGTACTTC. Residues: CASSFGTVSYEQYF.

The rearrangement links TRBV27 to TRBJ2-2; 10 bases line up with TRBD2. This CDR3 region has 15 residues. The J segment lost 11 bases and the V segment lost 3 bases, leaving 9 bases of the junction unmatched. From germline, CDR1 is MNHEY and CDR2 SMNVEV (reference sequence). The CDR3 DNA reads TGTGCCAGCAGTTTCTGGAGCGGGAGGGCACGTGAGCTGTTTTTT. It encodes CASSFWSGRARELFF.

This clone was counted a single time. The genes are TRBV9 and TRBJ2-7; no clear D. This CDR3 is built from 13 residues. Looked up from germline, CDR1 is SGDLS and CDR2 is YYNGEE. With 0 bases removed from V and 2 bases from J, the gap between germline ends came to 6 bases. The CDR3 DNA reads TGTGCCAGCAGCGTAGGTAGTCCCTACGAGCAGTACTTC. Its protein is CASSVGSPYEQYF.

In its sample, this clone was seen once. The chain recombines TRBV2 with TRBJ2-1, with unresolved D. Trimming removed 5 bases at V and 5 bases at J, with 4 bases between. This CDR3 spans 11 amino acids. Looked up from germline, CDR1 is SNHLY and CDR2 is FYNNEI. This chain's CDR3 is CASSINNEQFF. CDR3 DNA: TGTGCCAGCAGTATTAACAATGAGCAGTTCTTC.

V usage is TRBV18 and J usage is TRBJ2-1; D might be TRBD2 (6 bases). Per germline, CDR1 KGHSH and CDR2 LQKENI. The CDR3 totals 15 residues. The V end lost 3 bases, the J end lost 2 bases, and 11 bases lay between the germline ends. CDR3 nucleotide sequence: TGTGCCAGCTCACCGTATAGCGGAGCCTACAATGAGCAGTTCTTC. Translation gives CASSPYSGAYNEQFF.

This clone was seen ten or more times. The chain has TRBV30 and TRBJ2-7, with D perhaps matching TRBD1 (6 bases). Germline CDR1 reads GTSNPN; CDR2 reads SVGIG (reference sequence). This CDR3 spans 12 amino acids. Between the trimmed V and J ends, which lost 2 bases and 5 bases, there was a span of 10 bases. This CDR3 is CAWSTTGNEQYF. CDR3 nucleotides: TGTGCCTGGAGTACCACAGGGAACGAGCAGTACTTC.

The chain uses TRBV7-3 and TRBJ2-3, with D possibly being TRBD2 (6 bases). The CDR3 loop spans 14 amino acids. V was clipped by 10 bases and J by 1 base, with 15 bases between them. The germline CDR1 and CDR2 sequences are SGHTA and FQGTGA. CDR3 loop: CATSEAGRTDTQYF. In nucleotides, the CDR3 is TGTGCCACCTCAGAGGCGGGGCGCACAGATACGCAGTATTTT.

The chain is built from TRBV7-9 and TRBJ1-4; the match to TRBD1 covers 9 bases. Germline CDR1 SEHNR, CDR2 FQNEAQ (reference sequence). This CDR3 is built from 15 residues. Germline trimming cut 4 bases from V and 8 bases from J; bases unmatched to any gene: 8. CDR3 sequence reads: CASSSPGQGGEKLFF. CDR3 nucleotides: TGTGCCAGCAGCTCTCCGGGACAGGGTGGGGAAAAACTGTTTTTT.

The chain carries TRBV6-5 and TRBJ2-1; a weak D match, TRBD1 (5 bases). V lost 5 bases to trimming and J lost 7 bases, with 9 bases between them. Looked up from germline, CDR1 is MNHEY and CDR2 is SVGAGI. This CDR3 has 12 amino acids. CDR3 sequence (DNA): TGTGCCAGCAGTAAGCAGGGAAATGAGCAGTTCTTC. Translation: CASSKQGNEQFF.

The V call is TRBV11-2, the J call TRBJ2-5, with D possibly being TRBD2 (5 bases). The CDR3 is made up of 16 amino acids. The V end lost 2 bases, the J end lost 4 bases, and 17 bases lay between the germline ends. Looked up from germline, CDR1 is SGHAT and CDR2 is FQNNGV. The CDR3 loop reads CASSLFRAPRVETQYF. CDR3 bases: TGTGCCAGCAGCTTATTCCGGGCCCCGAGGGTAGAGACCCAGTACTTC.

The CDR3 DNA follows: TGTGCCACCGTCTCCCCGGGACTAGCGGGAGTGCTCACAGATACGCAGTATTTT. It yields the protein CATVSPGLAGVLTDTQYF. This rearrangement joins TRBV19 to TRBJ2-3; 14 nucleotides agree with TRBD2. CDR1 and CDR2 (germline): LNHDA, SQIVND (reference sequence). V was clipped by 10 bases and J by 2 bases; unmatched bases: 14. The CDR3 runs to 18 residues.

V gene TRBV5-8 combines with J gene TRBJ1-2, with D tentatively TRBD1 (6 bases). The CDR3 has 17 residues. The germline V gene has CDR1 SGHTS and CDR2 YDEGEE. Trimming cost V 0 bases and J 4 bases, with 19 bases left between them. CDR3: CASSLVFRGRESYGYTF. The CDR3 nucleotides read TGTGCCAGCAGCTTGGTCTTCAGGGGAAGAGAGTCCTATGGCTACACCTTC.

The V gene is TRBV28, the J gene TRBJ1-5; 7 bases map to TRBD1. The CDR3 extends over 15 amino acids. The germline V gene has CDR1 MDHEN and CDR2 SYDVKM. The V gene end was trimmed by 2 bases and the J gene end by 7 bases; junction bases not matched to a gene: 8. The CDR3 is CASSLTPGGQQPQHF. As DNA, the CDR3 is TGTGCCAGCAGTTTAACGCCAGGGGGTCAGCAGCCCCAGCATTTT.